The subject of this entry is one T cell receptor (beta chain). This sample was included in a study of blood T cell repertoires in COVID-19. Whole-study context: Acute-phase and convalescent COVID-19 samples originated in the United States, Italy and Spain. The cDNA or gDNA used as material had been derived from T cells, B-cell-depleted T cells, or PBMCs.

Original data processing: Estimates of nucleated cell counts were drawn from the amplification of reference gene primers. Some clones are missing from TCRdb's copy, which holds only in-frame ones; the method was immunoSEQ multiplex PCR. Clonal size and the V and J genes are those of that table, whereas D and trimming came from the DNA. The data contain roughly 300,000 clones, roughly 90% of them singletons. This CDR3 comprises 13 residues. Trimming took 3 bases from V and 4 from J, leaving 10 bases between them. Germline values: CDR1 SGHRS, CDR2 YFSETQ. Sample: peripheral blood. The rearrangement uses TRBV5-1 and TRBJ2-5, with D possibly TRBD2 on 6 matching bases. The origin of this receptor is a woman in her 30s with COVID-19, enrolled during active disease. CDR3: CASSYAGTETQYF. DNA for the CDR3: TGCGCCAGCAGCTACGCGGGAACAGAGACCCAGTACTTC.